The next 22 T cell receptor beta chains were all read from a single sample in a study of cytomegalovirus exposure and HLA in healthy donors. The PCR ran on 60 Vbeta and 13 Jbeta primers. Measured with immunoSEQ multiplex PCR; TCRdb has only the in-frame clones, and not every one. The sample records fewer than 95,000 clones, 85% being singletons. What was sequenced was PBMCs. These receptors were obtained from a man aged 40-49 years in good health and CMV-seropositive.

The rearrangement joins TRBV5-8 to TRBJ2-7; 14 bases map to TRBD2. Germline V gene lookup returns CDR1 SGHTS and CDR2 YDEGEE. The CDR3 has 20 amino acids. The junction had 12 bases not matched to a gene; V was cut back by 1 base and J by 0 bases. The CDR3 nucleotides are TGTGCCAGCAGCTTGTTAGCGGGACTAGCGGGAGCCCTGAGCTCCTACGAGCAGTACTTC. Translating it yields CASSLLAGLAGALSSYEQYF.

The CDR3 DNA is TGTGCCAGCAGCCGGACTAGCGGGGGCAATGAGCAGTTCTTC. Translation: CASSRTSGGNEQFF. The chain uses TRBV7-3 and TRBJ2-1, with 13 bases identical to TRBD2. From germline, CDR1 is SGHTA and CDR2 FQGTGA. CDR3 size: 14 residues. Unmatched junction bases numbered 1, after V lost 5 bases and J lost 6 bases.

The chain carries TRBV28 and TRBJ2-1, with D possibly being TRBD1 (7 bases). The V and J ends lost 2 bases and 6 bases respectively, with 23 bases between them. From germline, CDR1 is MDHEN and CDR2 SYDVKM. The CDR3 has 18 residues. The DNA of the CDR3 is TGTGCCAGCAGTTTACCCCCGTTAGCGGTCAGGGGGTTCAATGAGCAGTTCTTC. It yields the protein CASSLPPLAVRGFNEQFF.

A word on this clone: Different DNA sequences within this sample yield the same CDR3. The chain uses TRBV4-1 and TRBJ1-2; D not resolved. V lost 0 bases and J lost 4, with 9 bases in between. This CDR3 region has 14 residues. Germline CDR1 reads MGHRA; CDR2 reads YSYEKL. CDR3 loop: CASSQDRGSYGYTF. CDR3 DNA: TGCGCCAGCAGCCAAGATCGAGGGAGCTATGGCTACACCTTC.

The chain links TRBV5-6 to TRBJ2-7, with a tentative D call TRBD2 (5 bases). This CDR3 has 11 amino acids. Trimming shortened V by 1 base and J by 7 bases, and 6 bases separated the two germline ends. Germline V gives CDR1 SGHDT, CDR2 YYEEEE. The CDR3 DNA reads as TGTGCCAGCAGCTTGACGGGGGAGCAGTACTTC. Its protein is CASSLTGEQYF. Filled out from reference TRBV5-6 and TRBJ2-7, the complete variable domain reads DAGVTQSPTHLIKTRGQQVTLRCSPKSGHDTVSWYQQALGQGPQFIFQYYEEEERQRGNFPDRFSGHQFPNYSSELNVNALLLGDSALYLCASSLTGEQYFGPGTRLTVT.

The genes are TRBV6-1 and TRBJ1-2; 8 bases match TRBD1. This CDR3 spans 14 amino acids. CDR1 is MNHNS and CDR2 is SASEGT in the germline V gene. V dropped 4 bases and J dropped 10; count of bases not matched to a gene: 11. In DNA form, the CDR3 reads TGTGCCAGCAGTGCCCGGCCGGACAGGGCCCCCTACACCTTC. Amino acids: CASSARPDRAPYTF.

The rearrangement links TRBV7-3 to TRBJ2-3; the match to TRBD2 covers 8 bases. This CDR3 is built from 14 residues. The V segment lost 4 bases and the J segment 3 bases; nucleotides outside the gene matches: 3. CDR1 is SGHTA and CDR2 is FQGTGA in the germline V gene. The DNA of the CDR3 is TGTGCCAGCAGCTCACTAGCGGCTACAGATACGCAGTATTTT. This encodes CASSSLAATDTQYF.

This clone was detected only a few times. CDR3 sequence (DNA): TGTGCCAGCCGACAAACTGGGCGAGTCATCCGGGAGCTGTTTTTT. Its protein is CASRQTGRVIRELFF. This rearrangement joins TRBV21-1 to TRBJ2-2; the table's D call, TRBD1, was not checked against the DNA. TRBV21-1 is termed a pseudogene. The CDR3 extends over 15 amino acids.

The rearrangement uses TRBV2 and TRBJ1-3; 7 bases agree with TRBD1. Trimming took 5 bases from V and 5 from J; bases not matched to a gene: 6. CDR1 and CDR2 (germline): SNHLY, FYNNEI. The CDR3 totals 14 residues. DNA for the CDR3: TGTGCCAGCAGTACCCGGACAGGCCGAAACACCATATATTTT. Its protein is CASSTRTGRNTIYF.

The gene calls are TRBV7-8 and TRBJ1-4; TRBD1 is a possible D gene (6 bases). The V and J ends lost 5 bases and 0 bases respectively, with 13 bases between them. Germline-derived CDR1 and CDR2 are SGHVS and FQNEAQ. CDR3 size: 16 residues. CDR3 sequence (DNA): TGTGCCAGCAGCCCAGGGGCTCTTGCAACTAATGAAAAACTGTTTTTT. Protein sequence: CASSPGALATNEKLFF.

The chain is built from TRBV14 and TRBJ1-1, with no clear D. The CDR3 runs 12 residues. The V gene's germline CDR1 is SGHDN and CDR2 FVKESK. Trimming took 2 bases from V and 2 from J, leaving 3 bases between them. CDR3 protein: CASSQINTEAFF. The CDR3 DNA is TGTGCCAGCAGCCAAATAAACACTGAAGCTTTCTTT.

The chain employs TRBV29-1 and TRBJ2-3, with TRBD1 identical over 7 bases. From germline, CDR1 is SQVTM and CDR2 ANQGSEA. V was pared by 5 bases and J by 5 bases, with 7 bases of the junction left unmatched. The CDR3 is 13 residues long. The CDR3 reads CSVLDRREDTQYF. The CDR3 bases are TGCAGCGTTTTGGACAGGAGAGAAGATACGCAGTATTTT.

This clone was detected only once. The chain's CDR3 is CASRRTVYEQYF. As DNA, the CDR3 is TGTGCCAGCAGAAGGACAGTGTACGAGCAGTACTTC. This chain connects TRBV6-1 to TRBJ2-7; D is possibly TRBD1 (6 bases). The CDR3 runs to 12 residues. Trimming removed 6 bases from V and 4 bases from J, with 10 bases in between. From germline, CDR1 is MNHNS and CDR2 SASEGT.

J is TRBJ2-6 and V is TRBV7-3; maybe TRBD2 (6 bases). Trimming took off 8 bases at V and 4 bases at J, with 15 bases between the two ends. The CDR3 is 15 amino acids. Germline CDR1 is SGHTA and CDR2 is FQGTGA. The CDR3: CASGRGGTGANVLTF. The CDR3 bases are TGTGCCAGCGGGAGAGGAGGGACGGGGGCCAACGTCCTGACTTTC.

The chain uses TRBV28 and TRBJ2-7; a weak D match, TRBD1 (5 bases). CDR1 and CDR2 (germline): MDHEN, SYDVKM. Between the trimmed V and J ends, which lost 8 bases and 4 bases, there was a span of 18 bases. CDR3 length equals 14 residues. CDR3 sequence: CASGSGRTKYEQYF. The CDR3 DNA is TGTGCCAGCGGAAGTGGAAGGACAAAGTACGAGCAGTACTTC.

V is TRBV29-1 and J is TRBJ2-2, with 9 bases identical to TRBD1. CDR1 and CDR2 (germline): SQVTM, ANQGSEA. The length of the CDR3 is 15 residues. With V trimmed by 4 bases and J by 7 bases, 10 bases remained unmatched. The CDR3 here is CSVVKQGAFFGELFF. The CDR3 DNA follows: TGCAGCGTTGTTAAACAGGGGGCCTTCTTCGGGGAGCTGTTTTTT.

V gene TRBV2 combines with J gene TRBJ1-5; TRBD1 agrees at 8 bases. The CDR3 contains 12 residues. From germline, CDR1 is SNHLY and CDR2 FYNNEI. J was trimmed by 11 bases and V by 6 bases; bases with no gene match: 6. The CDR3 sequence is CASRGAQGAQHF. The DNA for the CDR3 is TGTGCCAGCAGAGGGGCACAGGGGGCCCAGCATTTT. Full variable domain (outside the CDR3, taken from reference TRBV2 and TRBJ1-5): EPEVTQTPSHQVTQMGQEVILRCVPISNHLYFYWYRQILGQKVEFLVSFYNNEISEKSEIFDDQFSVERPDGSNFTLKIRSTKLEDSAMYFCASRGAQGAQHFGDGTRLSIL.

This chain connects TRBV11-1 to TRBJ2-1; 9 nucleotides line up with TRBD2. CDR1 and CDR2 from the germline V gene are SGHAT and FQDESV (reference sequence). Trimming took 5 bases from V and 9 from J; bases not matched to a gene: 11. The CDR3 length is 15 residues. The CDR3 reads CASSVLAGGVIEQFF. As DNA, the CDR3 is TGTGCCAGCAGCGTGCTCGCGGGGGGGGTAATTGAGCAGTTCTTC. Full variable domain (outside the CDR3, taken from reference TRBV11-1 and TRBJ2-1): EAEVAQSPRYKITEKSQAVAFWCDPISGHATLYWYRQILGQGPELLVQFQDESVVDDSQLPKDRFSAERLKGVDSTLKIQPAELGDSAMYLCASSVLAGGVIEQFFGPGTRLTVL.

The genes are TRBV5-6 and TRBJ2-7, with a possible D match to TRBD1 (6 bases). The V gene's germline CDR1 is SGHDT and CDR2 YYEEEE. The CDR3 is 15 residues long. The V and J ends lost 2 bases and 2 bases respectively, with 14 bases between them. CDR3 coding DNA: TGTGCCAGCAGCTTACCCGGGACAACCGCCTACGAGCAGTACTTC. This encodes CASSLPGTTAYEQYF. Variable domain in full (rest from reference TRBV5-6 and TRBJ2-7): DAGVTQSPTHLIKTRGQQVTLRCSPKSGHDTVSWYQQALGQGPQFIFQYYEEEERQRGNFPDRFSGHQFPNYSSELNVNALLLGDSALYLCASSLPGTTAYEQYFGPGTRLTVT.

The CDR3 nucleotides read TGTGCCATCAGTGCGCTGACAGGGGGCTTTTACGAGCAGTACTTC. It yields the protein CAISALTGGFYEQYF. The V and J genes are TRBV10-3 and TRBJ2-7; 10 nucleotides line up with TRBD1. Germline loops: CDR1 ENHRY, CDR2 SYGVKD. The CDR3 runs 15 residues. The trim removed 4 bases at V and 4 bases at J, leaving 7 bases unmatched.

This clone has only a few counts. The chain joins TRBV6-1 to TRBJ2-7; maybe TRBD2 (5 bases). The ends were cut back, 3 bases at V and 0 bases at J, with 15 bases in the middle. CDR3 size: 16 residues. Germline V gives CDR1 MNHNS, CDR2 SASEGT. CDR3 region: CASSDNAASLSYEQYF. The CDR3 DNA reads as TGTGCCAGCAGTGATAACGCGGCTAGCCTCTCCTACGAGCAGTACTTC.

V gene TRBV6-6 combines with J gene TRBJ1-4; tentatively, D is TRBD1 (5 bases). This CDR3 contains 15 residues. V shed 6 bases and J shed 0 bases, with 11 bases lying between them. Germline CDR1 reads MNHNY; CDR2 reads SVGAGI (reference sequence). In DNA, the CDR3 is TGTGCCAGCAGCCGCGACAGTGCAACTAATGAAAAACTGTTTTTT. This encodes CASSRDSATNEKLFF.